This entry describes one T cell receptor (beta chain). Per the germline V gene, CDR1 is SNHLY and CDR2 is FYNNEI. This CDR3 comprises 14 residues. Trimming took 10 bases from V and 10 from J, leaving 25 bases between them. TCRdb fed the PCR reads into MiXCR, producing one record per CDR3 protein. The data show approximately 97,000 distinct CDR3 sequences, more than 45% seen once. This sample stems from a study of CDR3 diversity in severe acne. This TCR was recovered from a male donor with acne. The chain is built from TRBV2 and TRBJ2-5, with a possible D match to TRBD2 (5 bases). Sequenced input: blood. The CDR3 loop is CAISILRSVEDQYF. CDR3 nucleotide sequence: TGTGCCATCAGCATCCTCCGGTCGGTGGAGGACCAGTACTTC.